This record concerns one T cell receptor (beta chain) sequence. Antigen: not known. The CDR3 loop spans 14 amino acids. Losses at the gene ends were 10 bases for V and 5 bases for J; bases not matched to a gene: 11. The V gene's germline CDR1 is LNHDA and CDR2 SQIVND (reference sequence). Reverse transcription of about 0.45 to 1 ug RNA was carried out with random hexamers. Coverage of TCR beta CDR3 amplification by immunoSEQ multiplex PCR extended to 54 Vbeta and 13 Jbeta. A single record per CDR3 protein comes from TCRdb applying MiXCR to the immunoSEQ multiplex PCR reads. The profile shows some 120,000 distinct CDR3 sequences, just under 95% of them singletons. Sequencing of TCR beta, carried out with a high-throughput approach, was applied to CD8+ and CD4+ T cells from the blood. Negative isolation yielded the CD8+ and CD4+ T cells, while FACS enriched the TEMRA cells. This sample is drawn from a study of CD8 T cells in Susac syndrome. Overall study findings and caveats: A relatively small number of individuals underwent TCR sequencing and HLA analysis.

The sample was CD8+ T cells from PBMCs. This clonotype was obtained from a human donor in good health. The chain couples TRBV19 to TRBJ2-3, with 8 bases matching TRBD1. In DNA form, the CDR3 reads TGTGCCACTAATACAGGGGGAAGTGGAGATACGCAGTATTTT. Protein: CATNTGGSGDTQYF.